This is a list of T cell receptor beta chains from one sample in a study of blood T cell repertoires in COVID-19. Clones were read by immunoSEQ multiplex PCR, and TCRdb kept only the in-frame ones, dropping some. The data hold about 40,000 clones, with more than 75% observed a single time. Sequencing was done on a sample of peripheral blood. Receptor source: a man older than 75 with acute or convalescent COVID-19. CDR3s include the opening cysteine and the closing phenylalanine or tryptophan. D genes are given only for firm matches. Where a row states a size, it is once, few, many or the class of an expanded clone; other rows omit it.

abundance	v_gene	j_gene	d_gene	CDR3aa	CDR3nt
.	TRBV11-2	TRBJ1-3	TRBD1	CASSSMPGGFLGVYF	TGTGCCAGCAGCTCCATGCCAGGGGGTTTCTTAGGAGTATATTTT
.	TRBV28	TRBJ2-3	TRBD1	CASSSGGLGTDTQYF	TGTGCCAGCAGCTCAGGGGGCTTGGGCACAGATACGCAGTATTTT
many	TRBV28	TRBJ2-7	TRBD2	CASSLPRGGLNYEQYF	TGTGCCAGCAGTTTGCCCCGGGGGGGTCTAAACTACGAGCAGTACTTC
.	TRBV12-3/TRBV12-4	TRBJ2-7	.	CASSLSGEQYF	TGTGCCAGCAGTTTATCGGGGGAGCAGTACTTC
once	TRBV2	TRBJ2-7	TRBD1	CASSEAPGQGTHEQYF	TGTGCCAGCAGTGAAGCGCCGGGACAGGGGACCCACGAGCAGTACTTC
.	TRBV6-5	TRBJ1-5	.	CASSYAAGNQPQHF	TGTGCCAGCAGTTACGCGGCAGGCAATCAGCCCCAGCATTTT
.	TRBV6-1	TRBJ2-3	TRBD2	CASSVASGGTDTQYF	TGTGCCAGCAGTGTAGCTAGCGGGGGCACAGATACGCAGTATTTT
.	TRBV6-5	TRBJ2-7	TRBD1	CASRRQGARYEQYF	TGTGCCAGCAGAAGGCAGGGGGCGAGGTACGAGCAGTACTTC
.	TRBV19	TRBJ2-2	TRBD2	CASREAGGLVGELFF	TGTGCCAGCAGAGAAGCGGGAGGGCTCGTCGGGGAGCTGTTTTTT
.	TRBV4-2	TRBJ1-4	.	CASSQVSVEGATNEKLFF	TGTGCCAGCAGCCAAGTCTCAGTGGAAGGGGCAACTAATGAAAAACTGTTTTTT
few	TRBV18	TRBJ2-6	.	CASSRDIAGANVLTF	TGTGCCAGCTCACGGGACATAGCGGGGGCCAACGTCCTGACTTTC
.	TRBV7-9	TRBJ2-1	.	CASSIPGFYNEQFF	TGTGCCAGCAGCATCCCAGGCTTCTACAATGAGCAGTTCTTC
few	TRBV19	TRBJ2-3	TRBD2	CASQTSGGAPDTQYF	TGTGCCAGCCAGACTAGCGGGGGGGCCCCTGATACGCAGTATTTT
.	TRBV5-1	TRBJ2-3	TRBD1	CASSLAVGTGSTDTQYF	TGCGCCAGCAGCTTGGCGGTCGGGACAGGGAGCACAGATACGCAGTATTTT
.	TRBV10-3	TRBJ1-2	.	CAIQRGNSGYGYTF	TGTGCCATCCAGAGGGGGAACTCCGGCTATGGCTACACCTTC
.	TRBV5-1	TRBJ2-5	TRBD1	CASSFGTGAYQETQYF	TGCGCCAGCAGCTTCGGCACAGGGGCGTACCAAGAGACCCAGTACTTC
.	TRBV27	TRBJ1-1	TRBD1	CASSRTGTARFTEAFF	TGTGCCAGCAGTCGGACCGGGACAGCCAGGTTCACTGAAGCTTTCTTT
.	TRBV5-1	TRBJ2-3	.	CASSLTPADTDTQYF	TGCGCCAGCAGCTTGACCCCAGCGGACACAGATACGCAGTATTTT